This T cell receptor beta chain derives from a study of cytomegalovirus exposure and HLA in healthy donors. Study-wide background: A prior analysis found 95 million to 140 million unique TCR beta sequences from approximately 190 million T cells. Study observations and caveats: A link between a missense DCLRE1C variant and TCR beta V- and J-gene trimming emerged from a later analysis.

60 Vbeta and 13 Jbeta primers were used in PCR. The table came from immunoSEQ multiplex PCR; TCRdb's copy has only in-frame clones and leaves some out. The data hold about 250,000 clones, with approximately 84% observed a single time. The germline V and J ends were trimmed by 6 bases and 0 bases, with 14 bases remaining between them. Per the germline V gene, CDR1 is SGHTA and CDR2 is FQGNSA. This CDR3 has 15 amino acids. Concerning this clone itself: The target antigen is unknown.

The material sequenced was PBMCs. The sequence was obtained from a girl aged 2 to 9 in good health and CMV-seronegative. The V and J genes are TRBV7-2 and TRBJ1-1, with a weak D call TRBD1 (5 bases). The DNA of the CDR3 is TGTGCCAGCAGGGCAGACAGATACCTGAACACTGAAGCTTTCTTT. This translates into CASRADRYLNTEAFF.